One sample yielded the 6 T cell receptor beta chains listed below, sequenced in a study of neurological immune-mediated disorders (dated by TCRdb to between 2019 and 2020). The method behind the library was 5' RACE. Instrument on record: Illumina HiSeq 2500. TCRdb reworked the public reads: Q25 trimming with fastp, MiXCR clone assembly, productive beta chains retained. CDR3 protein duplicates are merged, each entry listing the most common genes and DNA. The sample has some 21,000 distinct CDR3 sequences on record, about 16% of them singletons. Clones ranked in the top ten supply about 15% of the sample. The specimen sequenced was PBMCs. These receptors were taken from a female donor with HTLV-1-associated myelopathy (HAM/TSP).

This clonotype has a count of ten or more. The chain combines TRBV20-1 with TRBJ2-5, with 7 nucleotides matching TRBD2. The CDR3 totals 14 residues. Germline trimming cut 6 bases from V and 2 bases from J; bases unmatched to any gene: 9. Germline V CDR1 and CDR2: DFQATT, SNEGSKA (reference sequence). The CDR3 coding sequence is TGCAGTGCCCCCCGACTAGCTGTACAAGAGACCCAGTACTTC. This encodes CSAPRLAVQETQYF.

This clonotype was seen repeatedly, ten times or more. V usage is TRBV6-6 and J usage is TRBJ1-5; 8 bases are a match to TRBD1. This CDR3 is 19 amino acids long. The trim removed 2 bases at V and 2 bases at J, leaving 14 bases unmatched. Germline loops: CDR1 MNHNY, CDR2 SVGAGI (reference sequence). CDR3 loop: CASSYGYYSSGQGNQPQHF. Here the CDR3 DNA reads TGTGCCAGCAGTTACGGTTACTACTCGTCGGGACAGGGCAATCAGCCCCAGCATTTT.

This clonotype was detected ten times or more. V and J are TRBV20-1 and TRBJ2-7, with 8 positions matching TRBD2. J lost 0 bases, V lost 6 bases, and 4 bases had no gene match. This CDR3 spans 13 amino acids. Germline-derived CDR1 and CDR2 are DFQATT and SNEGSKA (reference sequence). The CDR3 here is CSAPREDSYEQYF. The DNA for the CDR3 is TGCAGTGCGCCGCGGGAGGACTCCTACGAGCAGTACTTC.

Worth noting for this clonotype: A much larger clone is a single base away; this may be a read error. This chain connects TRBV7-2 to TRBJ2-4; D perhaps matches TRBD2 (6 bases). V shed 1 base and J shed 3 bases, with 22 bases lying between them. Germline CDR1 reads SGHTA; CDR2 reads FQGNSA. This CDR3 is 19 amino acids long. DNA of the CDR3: TGTGCCAGCAGCTTAGGATACGACTCCTGGGGGGTGGTCAAAAACATTCAGTACTTC. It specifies CASSLGYDSWGVVKNIQYF.

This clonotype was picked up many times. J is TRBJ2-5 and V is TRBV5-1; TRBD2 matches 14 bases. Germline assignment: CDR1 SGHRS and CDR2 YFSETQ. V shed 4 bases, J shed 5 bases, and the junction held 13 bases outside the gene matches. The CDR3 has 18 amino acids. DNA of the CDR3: TGCGCCAGCAGCCTCGGGACTAGCGGGGGACGTCGAGGGGAGACCCAGTACTTC. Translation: CASSLGTSGGRRGETQYF. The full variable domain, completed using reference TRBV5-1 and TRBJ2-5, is KAGVTQTPRYLIKTRGQQVTLSCSPISGHRSVSWYQQTPGQGLQFLFEYFSETQRNKGNFPGRFSGRQFSNSRSEMNVSTLELGDSALYLCASSLGTSGGRRGETQYFGPGTRLLVL.

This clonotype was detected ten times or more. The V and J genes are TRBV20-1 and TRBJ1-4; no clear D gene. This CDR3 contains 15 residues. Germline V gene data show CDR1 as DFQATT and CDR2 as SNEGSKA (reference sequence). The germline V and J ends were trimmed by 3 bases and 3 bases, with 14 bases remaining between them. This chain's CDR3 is CSASSEELANEKLFF. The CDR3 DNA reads TGCAGTGCTAGTTCGGAGGAATTGGCTAATGAAAAACTGTTTTTT.